The rows below give T cell receptor beta chains drawn from one sample of a study of human T cells and chemical hapten exposure. TCRdb ran MiXCR on the RACE reads and lists one entry per CDR3 protein. Here the sample spans hundreds of thousands of distinct CDR3 sequences, just under 6.5% being singletons. The sample consisted of whole blood, taken in connection with sensitization to the hapten diphenylcyclopropenone (DPC). These receptors were obtained from a young woman with alopecia areata. Some clones in this sample may be carry-over from other donors' samples. Each CDR3 is given with its conserved first and last residue. Each record gives: V gene, clone size, D gene, J gene, CDR3 DNA, CDR3 protein. A D gene is named only where the DNA matches it firmly. Size is omitted from some rows. Given values are once, few, many or a class for expanded clones.

V: TRBV29-1
size: many
D: .
J: TRBJ2-3
DNA: TGCAGCGTGCAGGGAAGCACAGATACGCAGTATTTT
CDR3: CSVQGSTDTQYF

V: TRBV20-1
size: few
D: TRBD2
J: TRBJ2-3
DNA: TGCAGTGCTAGCCTAGCGGGGAGAGATACGCAGTATTTT
CDR3: CSASLAGRDTQYF

V: TRBV3-1
size: many
D: .
J: TRBJ1-1
DNA: TGTGCCAGCAGCCTCGGAGGACGAGGCGAAGCTTTCTTT
CDR3: CASSLGGRGEAFF

V: TRBV12-3/TRBV12-4
size: few
D: .
J: TRBJ1-4
DNA: TGTGCCAGCAGTCGGACAGCCCCTAATGAAAAACTGTTTTTT
CDR3: CASSRTAPNEKLFF

V: TRBV7-8
size: few
D: .
J: TRBJ1-5
DNA: TGTGCCAGCAGCTCCAGGAGGGATGTGTCGAGCAATCAGCCCCAGCATTTT
CDR3: CASSSRRDVSSNQPQHF

V: TRBV27
size: .
D: .
J: TRBJ1-1
DNA: TGTGCCAGCAGTTTAGGGACATTGGGGATGAACACTGAAGCTTTCTTT
CDR3: CASSLGTLGMNTEAFF

V: TRBV4-3
size: many
D: .
J: TRBJ2-2
DNA: TGCGCCAGCAGCAGGGACACGAACACCGGGGAGCTGTTTTTT
CDR3: CASSRDTNTGELFF

V: TRBV10-3
size: .
D: .
J: TRBJ2-3
DNA: TGTGCCATCAGTGTCGTAGGGAACTCAGATACGCAGTATTTT
CDR3: CAISVVGNSDTQYF

V: TRBV5-1
size: many
D: .
J: TRBJ1-5
DNA: TGTGCCAGCAGCTTAGGAACGGATCAGCCCCAGCATTTT
CDR3: CASSLGTDQPQHF

V: TRBV6-5
size: .
D: .
J: TRBJ2-7
DNA: TGTGCCAGCAGTGAGGGGACACTGGTCTACGAGCAGTACTTC
CDR3: CASSEGTLVYEQYF

V: TRBV12-3/TRBV12-4
size: .
D: TRBD1
J: TRBJ1-2
DNA: TGTGCCAGCAGCCCGGGACAGGGGGCCCCCTATGGCTACACCTTC
CDR3: CASSPGQGAPYGYTF

V: TRBV7-2
size: many
D: .
J: TRBJ1-2
DNA: TGTGCCAGCAGCTTAGACCGGACAGCCTATGGCTACACCTTC
CDR3: CASSLDRTAYGYTF

V: TRBV10-3
size: many
D: .
J: TRBJ1-2
DNA: TGTGCCATCAGTGAGTCGGGGCAGATCGATGGCTACACCTTC
CDR3: CAISESGQIDGYTF

V: TRBV27
size: many
D: TRBD1
J: TRBJ1-4
DNA: TGTGCCAGCAGTTCCTTGCTGGGGACAGACGAAAAACTGTTTTTT
CDR3: CASSSLLGTDEKLFF

V: TRBV6-5
size: .
D: .
J: TRBJ1-2
DNA: TGTGCTAGCGGTCCGGGCAACTATGGCTACACCTTC
CDR3: CASGPGNYGYTF

V: TRBV20-1
size: many
D: TRBD1
J: TRBJ1-1
DNA: TGCAGTGCTAGAGCCGTGACAGGGGGCGCATGGGCTGAAGCTTTCTTT
CDR3: CSARAVTGGAWAEAFF

V: TRBV3-1
size: .
D: .
J: TRBJ2-3
DNA: TGTGCCAGCAGCCAGGGGGGAAACACAGATACGCAGTATTTT
CDR3: CASSQGGNTDTQYF

V: TRBV6-1
size: many
D: .
J: TRBJ1-1
DNA: TGTGCCAGCAGTGAAGTGAACCTGGTTAGACAAGCTTTCTTT
CDR3: CASSEVNLVRQAFF